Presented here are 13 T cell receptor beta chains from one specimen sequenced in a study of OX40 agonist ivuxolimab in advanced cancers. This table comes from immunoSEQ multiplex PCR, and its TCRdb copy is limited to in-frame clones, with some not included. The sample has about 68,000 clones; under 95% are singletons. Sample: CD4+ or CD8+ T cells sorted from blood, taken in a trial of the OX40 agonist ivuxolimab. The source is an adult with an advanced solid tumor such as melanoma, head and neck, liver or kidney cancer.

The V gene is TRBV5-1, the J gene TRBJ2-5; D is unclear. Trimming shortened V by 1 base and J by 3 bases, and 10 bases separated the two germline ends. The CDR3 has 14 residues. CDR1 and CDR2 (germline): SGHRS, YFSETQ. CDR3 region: CASSLLGGKETQYF. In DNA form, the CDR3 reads TGCGCCAGCAGCTTGCTGGGTGGAAAAGAGACCCAGTACTTC.

The CDR3 is CASSWLGQGGTYEQYF. The CDR3 nucleotides are TGTGCCAGCAGCTGGTTGGGCCAGGGGGGTACCTACGAGCAGTACTTC. The chain employs TRBV7-2 and TRBJ2-7; D possibly corresponds to TRBD1 (7 bases). This CDR3 contains 16 residues. Germline CDR1 and CDR2: SGHTA and FQGNSA. The V end was cut by 4 bases, the J end by 2 bases, with 18 bases between.

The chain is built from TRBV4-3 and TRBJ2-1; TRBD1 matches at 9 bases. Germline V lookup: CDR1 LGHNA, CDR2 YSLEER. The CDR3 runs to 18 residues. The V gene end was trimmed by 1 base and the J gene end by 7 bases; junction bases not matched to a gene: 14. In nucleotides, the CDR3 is TGCGCCAGCAGCCAAGCCCGGGGAGGACAGGGGACTTGGAATGAGCAGTTCTTC. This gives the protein CASSQARGGQGTWNEQFF.

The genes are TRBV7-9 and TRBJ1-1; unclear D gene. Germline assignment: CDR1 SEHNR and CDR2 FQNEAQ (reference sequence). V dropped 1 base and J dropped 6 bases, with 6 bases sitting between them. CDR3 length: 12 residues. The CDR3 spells CASSLGVAEAFF. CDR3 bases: TGTGCCAGCAGCTTAGGAGTGGCTGAAGCTTTCTTT.

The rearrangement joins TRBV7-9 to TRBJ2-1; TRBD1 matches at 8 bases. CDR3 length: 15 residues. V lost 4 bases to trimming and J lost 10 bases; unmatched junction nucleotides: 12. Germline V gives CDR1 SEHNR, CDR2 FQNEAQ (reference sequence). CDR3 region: CASSSRTGPDLEQFF. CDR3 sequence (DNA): TGTGCCAGCAGCTCACGGACAGGGCCCGACTTGGAGCAGTTCTTC.

Here the CDR3 reads CASSLGQAKMNTEAFF. The CDR3 bases are TGTGCCAGCAGTTTGGGACAGGCGAAAATGAACACTGAAGCTTTCTTT. J is TRBJ1-1 and V is TRBV27; 8 bases fit TRBD1. The CDR3 length is 16 residues. Per germline, CDR1 MNHEY and CDR2 SMNVEV (reference sequence). V gave up 3 bases and J gave up 0 bases; unmatched junction bases: 6.

CDR3 DNA sequence: TGTGCCAGTACAGGGCTAGCGGGTAATGAGCAGTTCTTC. Translating gives CASTGLAGNEQFF. The chain couples TRBV19 to TRBJ2-1, with 8 bases fitting TRBD2. V shed 7 bases, J shed 7 bases, and the junction held 6 bases outside the gene matches. Germline CDR1 is LNHDA and CDR2 is SQIVND (reference sequence). The CDR3 has 13 residues.

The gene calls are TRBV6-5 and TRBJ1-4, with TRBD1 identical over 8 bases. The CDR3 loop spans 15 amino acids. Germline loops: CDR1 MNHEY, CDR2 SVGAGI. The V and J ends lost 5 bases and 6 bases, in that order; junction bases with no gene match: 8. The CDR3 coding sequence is TGTGCCAGCAGTCCAAGGACAGGGTTGGATGAAAAACTGTTTTTT. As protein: CASSPRTGLDEKLFF.

DNA for the CDR3: TGTGCCAGCAGTTCCTTAGTACAGGGGTCTAATCAGCCCCAGCATTTT. Translating gives CASSSLVQGSNQPQHF. The J gene is TRBJ1-5, the V gene TRBV27; 7 nucleotides line up with TRBD1. This CDR3 spans 16 amino acids. V gave up 4 bases and J gave up 4 bases; unmatched junction bases: 10. In germline, CDR1 is MNHEY, CDR2 SMNVEV (reference sequence).

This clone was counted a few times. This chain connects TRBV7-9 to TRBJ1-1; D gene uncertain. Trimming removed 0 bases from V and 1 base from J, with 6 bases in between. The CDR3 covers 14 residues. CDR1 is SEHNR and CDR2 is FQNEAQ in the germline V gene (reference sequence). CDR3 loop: CASSLADWNTEAFF. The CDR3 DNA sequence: TGTGCCAGCAGCTTAGCGGACTGGAACACTGAAGCTTTCTTT.

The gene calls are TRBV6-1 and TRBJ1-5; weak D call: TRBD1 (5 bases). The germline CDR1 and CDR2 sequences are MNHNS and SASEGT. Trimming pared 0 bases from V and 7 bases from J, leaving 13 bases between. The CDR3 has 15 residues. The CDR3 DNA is TGTGCCAGCAGTGAAGCGGATAGGAGGGGACAGCCCCAGCATTTT. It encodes CASSEADRRGQPQHF.

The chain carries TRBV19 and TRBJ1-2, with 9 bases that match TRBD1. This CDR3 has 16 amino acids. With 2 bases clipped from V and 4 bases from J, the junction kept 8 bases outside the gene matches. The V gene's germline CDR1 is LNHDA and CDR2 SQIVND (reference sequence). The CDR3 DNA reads TGTGCCAGTAGTATAACACAGGGGGCGTTCAGCTATGGCTACACCTTC. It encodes CASSITQGAFSYGYTF. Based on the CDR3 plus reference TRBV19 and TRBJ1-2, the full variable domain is DGGITQSPKYLFRKEGQNVTLSCEQNLNHDAMYWYRQDPGQGLRLIYYSQIVNDFQKGDIAEGYSVSREKKESFPLTVTSAQKNPTAFYLCASSITQGAFSYGYTFGSGTRLTVV.

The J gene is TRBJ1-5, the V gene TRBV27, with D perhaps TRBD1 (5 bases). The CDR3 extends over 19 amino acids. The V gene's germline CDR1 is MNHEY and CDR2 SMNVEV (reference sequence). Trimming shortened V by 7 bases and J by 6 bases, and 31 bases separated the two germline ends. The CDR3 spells CASTSPGPLGLVKGQPQHF. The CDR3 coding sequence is TGTGCCAGCACCTCGCCGGGACCCCTCGGTCTTGTAAAGGGTCAGCCCCAGCATTTT.